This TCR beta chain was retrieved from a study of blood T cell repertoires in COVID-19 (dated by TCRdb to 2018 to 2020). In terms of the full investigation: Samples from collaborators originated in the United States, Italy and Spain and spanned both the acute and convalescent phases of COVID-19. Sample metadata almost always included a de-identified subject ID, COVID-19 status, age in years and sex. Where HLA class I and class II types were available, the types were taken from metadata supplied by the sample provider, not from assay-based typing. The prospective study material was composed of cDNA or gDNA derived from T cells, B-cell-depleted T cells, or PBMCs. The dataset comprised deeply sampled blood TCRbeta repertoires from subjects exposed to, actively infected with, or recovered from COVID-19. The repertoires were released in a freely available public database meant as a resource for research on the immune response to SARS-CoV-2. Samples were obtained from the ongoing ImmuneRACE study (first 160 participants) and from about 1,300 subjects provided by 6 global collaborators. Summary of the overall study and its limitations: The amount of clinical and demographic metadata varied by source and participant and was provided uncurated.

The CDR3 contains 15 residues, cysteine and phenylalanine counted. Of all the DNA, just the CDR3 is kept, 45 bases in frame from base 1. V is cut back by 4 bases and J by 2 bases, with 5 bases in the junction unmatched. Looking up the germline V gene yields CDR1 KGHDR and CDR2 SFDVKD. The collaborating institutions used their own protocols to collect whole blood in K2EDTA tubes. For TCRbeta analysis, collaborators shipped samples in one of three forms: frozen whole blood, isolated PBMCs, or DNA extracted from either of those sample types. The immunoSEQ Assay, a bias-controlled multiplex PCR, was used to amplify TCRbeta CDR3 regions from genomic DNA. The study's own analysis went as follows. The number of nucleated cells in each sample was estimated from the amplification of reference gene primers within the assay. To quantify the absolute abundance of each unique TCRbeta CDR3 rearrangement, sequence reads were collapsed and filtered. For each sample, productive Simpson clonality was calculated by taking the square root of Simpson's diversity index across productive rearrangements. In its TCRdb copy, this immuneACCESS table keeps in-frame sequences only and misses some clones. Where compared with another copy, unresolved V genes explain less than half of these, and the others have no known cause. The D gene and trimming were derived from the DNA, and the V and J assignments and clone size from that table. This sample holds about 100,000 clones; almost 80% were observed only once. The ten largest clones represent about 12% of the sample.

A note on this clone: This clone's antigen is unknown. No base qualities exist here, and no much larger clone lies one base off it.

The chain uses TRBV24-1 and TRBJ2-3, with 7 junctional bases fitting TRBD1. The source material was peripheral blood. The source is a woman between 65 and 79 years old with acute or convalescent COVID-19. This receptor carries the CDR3 CATSDTGDLTDTQYF. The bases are TGTGCCACCAGTGACACAGGGGACCTCACAGATACGCAGTATTTT.